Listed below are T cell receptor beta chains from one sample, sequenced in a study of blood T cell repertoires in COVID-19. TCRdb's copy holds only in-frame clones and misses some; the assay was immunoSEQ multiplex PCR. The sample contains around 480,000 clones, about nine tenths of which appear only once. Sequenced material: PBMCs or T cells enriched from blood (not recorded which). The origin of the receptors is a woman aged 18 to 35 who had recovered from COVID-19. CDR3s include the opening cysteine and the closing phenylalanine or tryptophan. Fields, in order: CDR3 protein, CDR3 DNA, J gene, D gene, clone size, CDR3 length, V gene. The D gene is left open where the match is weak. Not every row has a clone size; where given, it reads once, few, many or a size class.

CDR3aa: CAWSHRLAGGRTGELFF
CDR3nt: TGTGCCTGGAGTCACCGTTTAGCGGGGGGGCGAACCGGGGAGCTGTTTTTT
j_gene: TRBJ2-2
d_gene: TRBD2
abundance: -
len: 17
v_gene: TRBV30

CDR3aa: CASSQRAGDTEAFF
CDR3nt: TGTGCCAGCAGCCAAAGGGCCGGGGACACTGAAGCTTTCTTT
j_gene: TRBJ1-1
d_gene: -
abundance: few
len: 14
v_gene: TRBV3-1/TRBV3-2

CDR3aa: CASSIDQTAKSYGYTF
CDR3nt: TGTGCCAGTAGTATAGATCAGACAGCCAAGTCTTATGGCTACACCTTC
j_gene: TRBJ1-2
d_gene: -
abundance: -
len: 16
v_gene: TRBV19

CDR3aa: CASSVDVGQGLGEQYF
CDR3nt: TGTGCCAGCAGCGTAGATGTCGGACAGGGGTTGGGTGAGCAGTACTTC
j_gene: TRBJ2-7
d_gene: TRBD1
abundance: -
len: 16
v_gene: TRBV9

CDR3aa: CASSLDRTGSYEQYF
CDR3nt: TGTGCCAGCAGCTTGGATCGGACAGGGTCCTACGAGCAGTACTTC
j_gene: TRBJ2-7
d_gene: TRBD1
abundance: -
len: 15
v_gene: TRBV7-2

CDR3aa: CASSPSGGPNYEQYF
CDR3nt: TGTGCCAGCTCACCTAGCGGGGGGCCCAACTACGAGCAGTACTTC
j_gene: TRBJ2-7
d_gene: TRBD2
abundance: once
len: 15
v_gene: TRBV18

CDR3aa: CASSLIGTASYEQYF
CDR3nt: TGCGCCAGCAGCCTCATCGGGACAGCCTCCTACGAGCAGTACTTC
j_gene: TRBJ2-7
d_gene: TRBD1
abundance: -
len: 15
v_gene: TRBV5-1

CDR3aa: CAISEGGGGAETQYF
CDR3nt: TGTGCCATCAGTGAAGGCGGCGGGGGGGCGGAGACCCAGTACTTC
j_gene: TRBJ2-5
d_gene: TRBD2
abundance: -
len: 15
v_gene: TRBV10-3

CDR3aa: CASSLGLNYGYTF
CDR3nt: TGTGCCAGCAGTTTGGGACTTAACTATGGCTACACCTTC
j_gene: TRBJ1-2
d_gene: -
abundance: -
len: 13
v_gene: TRBV27

CDR3aa: CASSRTKRDEKLFF
CDR3nt: TGTGCCAGTAGTAGAACCAAACGCGATGAAAAACTGTTTTTT
j_gene: TRBJ1-4
d_gene: -
abundance: -
len: 14
v_gene: TRBV19

CDR3aa: CASSSEDLATQYF
CDR3nt: TGTGCCAGCAGTTCGGAGGACCTCGCGACCCAGTACTTC
j_gene: TRBJ2-5
d_gene: -
abundance: few
len: 13
v_gene: TRBV2

CDR3aa: CASSSAARDGNTEAFF
CDR3nt: TGTGCCAGCAGCTCTGCTGCCAGGGATGGGAACACTGAAGCTTTCTTT
j_gene: TRBJ1-1
d_gene: -
abundance: -
len: 16
v_gene: TRBV5-8

CDR3aa: CASSRGNQESETQYF
CDR3nt: TGTGCTAGCAGCCGGGGGAACCAGGAGTCGGAGACCCAGTACTTC
j_gene: TRBJ2-5
d_gene: -
abundance: -
len: 15
v_gene: TRBV7-7

CDR3aa: CAWRTGSSYEQYF
CDR3nt: TGTGCCTGGAGGACAGGGAGCTCCTACGAGCAGTACTTC
j_gene: TRBJ2-7
d_gene: TRBD1
abundance: -
len: 13
v_gene: TRBV30

CDR3aa: CASSLSTPLRQGAARETQYF
CDR3nt: TGTGCCAGCAGTTTATCCACCCCCCTTCGTCAGGGGGCGGCACGTGAGACCCAGTACTTC
j_gene: TRBJ2-5
d_gene: TRBD1
abundance: -
len: 20
v_gene: TRBV27

CDR3aa: CASSLEGAQNSPLHF
CDR3nt: TGTGCCAGCAGCTTAGAGGGGGCGCAGAATTCACCCCTCCACTTT
j_gene: TRBJ1-6
d_gene: TRBD1
abundance: few
len: 15
v_gene: TRBV7-9

CDR3aa: CASSSATGGAWAFF
CDR3nt: TGTGCCAGCAGTTCGGCTACAGGGGGCGCTTGGGCTTTCTTT
j_gene: TRBJ1-1
d_gene: TRBD1
abundance: -
len: 14
v_gene: TRBV27

CDR3aa: CASSYSLAEQFF
CDR3nt: TGTGCCAGCAGTTACTCACTAGCGGAGCAGTTCTTC
j_gene: TRBJ2-1
d_gene: TRBD2
abundance: once
len: 12
v_gene: TRBV6-2/TRBV6-3

CDR3aa: CASSQLRGHDYGYTF
CDR3nt: TGTGCCAGCAGCCAACTGAGGGGACACGACTATGGCTACACCTTC
j_gene: TRBJ1-2
d_gene: -
abundance: -
len: 15
v_gene: TRBV3-1/TRBV3-2

CDR3aa: CASSHGGESNQPQHF
CDR3nt: TGTGCCAGCAGCCACGGCGGGGAGAGCAATCAGCCCCAGCATTTT
j_gene: TRBJ1-5
d_gene: -
abundance: -
len: 15
v_gene: TRBV7-2

CDR3aa: CASSLAEYGEKLFF
CDR3nt: TGCGCCAGCAGCTTGGCAGAGTACGGGGAAAAACTGTTTTTT
j_gene: TRBJ1-4
d_gene: -
abundance: -
len: 14
v_gene: TRBV5-1

CDR3aa: CASSLIRTGSYEQYF
CDR3nt: TGTGCCAGCAGTTTAATACGTACAGGCTCCTACGAGCAGTACTTC
j_gene: TRBJ2-7
d_gene: -
abundance: -
len: 15
v_gene: TRBV28

CDR3aa: CASFGRGNEQFF
CDR3nt: TGTGCCAGCTTCGGGCGGGGGAATGAGCAGTTCTTC
j_gene: TRBJ2-1
d_gene: TRBD2
abundance: -
len: 12
v_gene: TRBV2

CDR3aa: CASSLDRGEDEQYF
CDR3nt: TGCGCCAGCAGCTTGGACAGGGGTGAAGACGAGCAGTACTTC
j_gene: TRBJ2-7
d_gene: TRBD1
abundance: -
len: 14
v_gene: TRBV5-1

CDR3aa: CASSSQGAPYGYTF
CDR3nt: TGTGCCAGCAGTTCACAGGGGGCCCCCTATGGCTACACCTTC
j_gene: TRBJ1-2
d_gene: TRBD1
abundance: -
len: 14
v_gene: TRBV2

CDR3aa: CASSARWTENYEQYF
CDR3nt: TGCGCCAGCAGCGCCCGCTGGACAGAAAACTACGAGCAGTACTTC
j_gene: TRBJ2-7
d_gene: -
abundance: -
len: 15
v_gene: TRBV4-1

CDR3aa: CASSPSFGNTIYF
CDR3nt: TGTGCCAGCAGCCCCTCGTTTGGAAACACCATATATTTT
j_gene: TRBJ1-3
d_gene: -
abundance: -
len: 13
v_gene: TRBV3-1/TRBV3-2

CDR3aa: CASRDRGIYGYTF
CDR3nt: TGTGCCAGCAGGGACAGGGGAATCTATGGCTACACCTTC
j_gene: TRBJ1-2
d_gene: TRBD1
abundance: few
len: 13
v_gene: TRBV12-3/TRBV12-4

CDR3aa: CASTETAFYGYTF
CDR3nt: TGTGCCAGTACCGAGACAGCCTTCTATGGCTACACCTTC
j_gene: TRBJ1-2
d_gene: -
abundance: -
len: 13
v_gene: TRBV19

CDR3aa: CASSEQGRRGRAPLHF
CDR3nt: TGTGCCAGCAGCGAACAGGGTAGAAGGGGCAGGGCACCCCTCCACTTT
j_gene: TRBJ1-6
d_gene: -
abundance: -
len: 16
v_gene: TRBV21-1

CDR3aa: CASSLGGQSSGNTIYF
CDR3nt: TGCGCCAGCAGCTTGGGTGGACAGAGCTCTGGAAACACCATATATTTT
j_gene: TRBJ1-3
d_gene: -
abundance: -
len: 16
v_gene: TRBV5-1

CDR3aa: CASSLGAGGANEQFF
CDR3nt: TGCGCCAGCAGCTTGGGGGCGGGGGGAGCCAATGAGCAGTTCTTC
j_gene: TRBJ2-1
d_gene: TRBD2
abundance: -
len: 15
v_gene: TRBV5-1

CDR3aa: CSVEKALNTEAFF
CDR3nt: TGCAGCGTTGAAAAAGCACTGAACACTGAAGCTTTCTTT
j_gene: TRBJ1-1
d_gene: -
abundance: -
len: 13
v_gene: TRBV29-1

CDR3aa: CASSFPDGEEAFF
CDR3nt: TGTGCCAGCAGTTTCCCGGACGGGGAAGAAGCTTTCTTT
j_gene: TRBJ1-1
d_gene: -
abundance: -
len: 13
v_gene: TRBV28

CDR3aa: CASSDQIYEQFF
CDR3nt: TGTGCCAGCAGTGACCAGATTTATGAGCAGTTCTTC
j_gene: TRBJ2-1
d_gene: -
abundance: -
len: 12
v_gene: TRBV2

CDR3aa: CASSSGGGDSPLHF
CDR3nt: TGTGCCAGCAGCTCTGGGGGAGGGGATTCACCCCTCCACTTT
j_gene: TRBJ1-6
d_gene: -
abundance: -
len: 14
v_gene: TRBV11-2

CDR3aa: CASSFSITGNQPQHF
CDR3nt: TGTGCCAGCAGCTTCAGCATCACAGGCAATCAGCCCCAGCATTTT
j_gene: TRBJ1-5
d_gene: -
abundance: -
len: 15
v_gene: TRBV5-6

CDR3aa: CASSFGQGQFF
CDR3nt: TGTGCCAGCAGCTTCGGACAGGGTCAGTTCTTC
j_gene: TRBJ2-1
d_gene: TRBD1
abundance: -
len: 11
v_gene: TRBV7-9

CDR3aa: CASSQAGLAGANEQFF
CDR3nt: TGCGCCAGCAGCCAAGCGGGACTAGCGGGGGCCAATGAGCAGTTCTTC
j_gene: TRBJ2-1
d_gene: TRBD2
abundance: -
len: 16
v_gene: TRBV4-1

CDR3aa: CASSLYTGSYEQYF
CDR3nt: TGTGCCAGCAGCTTATATACAGGTTCCTACGAGCAGTACTTC
j_gene: TRBJ2-7
d_gene: -
abundance: -
len: 14
v_gene: TRBV13

CDR3aa: CASSPLTGQGRSGANVLTF
CDR3nt: TGTGCCAGCAGCCCCCTGACCGGACAGGGTAGGTCTGGGGCCAACGTCCTGACTTTC
j_gene: TRBJ2-6
d_gene: TRBD1
abundance: -
len: 19
v_gene: TRBV4-2

CDR3aa: CASSGRRATNEKLFF
CDR3nt: TGTGCCAGCTCCGGACGGAGGGCAACTAATGAAAAACTGTTTTTT
j_gene: TRBJ1-4
d_gene: -
abundance: -
len: 15
v_gene: TRBV6-5

CDR3aa: CAWGFGTANQPQHF
CDR3nt: TGTGCCTGGGGATTCGGGACAGCTAATCAGCCCCAGCATTTT
j_gene: TRBJ1-5
d_gene: TRBD1
abundance: -
len: 14
v_gene: TRBV30

CDR3aa: CAISERGGSADSPLHF
CDR3nt: TGTGCCATCAGTGAAAGAGGTGGCTCGGCGGATTCACCCCTCCACTTT
j_gene: TRBJ1-6
d_gene: -
abundance: -
len: 16
v_gene: TRBV10-3

CDR3aa: CASSPLAGNGELFF
CDR3nt: TGTGCCAGCAGCCCGCTGGCCGGGAACGGGGAGCTGTTTTTT
j_gene: TRBJ2-2
d_gene: -
abundance: once
len: 14
v_gene: TRBV3-1/TRBV3-2

CDR3aa: CASSYSIPDRGTQYF
CDR3nt: TGTGCCAGCAGTTACTCAATCCCGGACCGGGGGACCCAGTACTTC
j_gene: TRBJ2-5
d_gene: -
abundance: -
len: 15
v_gene: TRBV6-5

CDR3aa: CASSQVGRASGGAKNEQFF
CDR3nt: TGTGCCAGCAGCCAAGTAGGCCGGGCTAGCGGGGGGGCCAAAAATGAGCAGTTCTTC
j_gene: TRBJ2-1
d_gene: TRBD2
abundance: -
len: 19
v_gene: TRBV4-2

CDR3aa: CASSPTGTGSFMNTEAFF
CDR3nt: TGTGCCAGCAGTCCAACCGGGACAGGGAGCTTCATGAACACTGAAGCTTTCTTT
j_gene: TRBJ1-1
d_gene: TRBD1
abundance: -
len: 18
v_gene: TRBV27

CDR3aa: CAWATGRSQPQHF
CDR3nt: TGTGCCTGGGCAACAGGAAGGAGTCAGCCCCAGCATTTT
j_gene: TRBJ1-5
d_gene: -
abundance: -
len: 13
v_gene: TRBV30

CDR3aa: CASSLDQNEQFF
CDR3nt: TGTGCCAGCAGCTTAGATCAGAATGAGCAGTTCTTC
j_gene: TRBJ2-1
d_gene: -
abundance: few
len: 12
v_gene: TRBV7-9

CDR3aa: CASSLGPSGGPSKGGELFF
CDR3nt: TGCGCCAGCAGCTTGGGCCCTAGCGGGGGCCCCTCGAAGGGCGGGGAGCTGTTTTTT
j_gene: TRBJ2-2
d_gene: TRBD2
abundance: -
len: 19
v_gene: TRBV5-1

CDR3aa: CASSQTLQGSREQYF
CDR3nt: TGTGCCAGCAGCCAAACGCTACAGGGTTCGAGGGAGCAGTACTTC
j_gene: TRBJ2-7
d_gene: -
abundance: -
len: 15
v_gene: TRBV4-2

CDR3aa: CASSVAKEGEQYF
CDR3nt: TGTGCCAGCAGCGTAGCTAAGGAGGGCGAGCAGTACTTC
j_gene: TRBJ2-7
d_gene: -
abundance: -
len: 13
v_gene: TRBV9

CDR3aa: CASGGGPGEQFF
CDR3nt: TGTGCCAGCGGTGGGGGCCCCGGTGAGCAGTTCTTC
j_gene: TRBJ2-1
d_gene: -
abundance: -
len: 12
v_gene: TRBV2

CDR3aa: CASSPNGGNQPQHF
CDR3nt: TGTGCCAGCAGCCCGAACGGGGGGAATCAGCCCCAGCATTTT
j_gene: TRBJ1-5
d_gene: -
abundance: once
len: 14
v_gene: TRBV6-5

CDR3aa: CASSFNAGGANEQFF
CDR3nt: TGCGCCAGCAGCTTCAACGCAGGGGGCGCGAATGAGCAGTTCTTC
j_gene: TRBJ2-1
d_gene: TRBD1
abundance: once
len: 15
v_gene: TRBV5-1

CDR3aa: CASSQEDRTEAFF
CDR3nt: TGTGCCAGCAGCCAAGAAGACAGGACTGAAGCTTTCTTT
j_gene: TRBJ1-1
d_gene: -
abundance: -
len: 13
v_gene: TRBV3-1/TRBV3-2

CDR3aa: CASRGPGVYQPQHF
CDR3nt: TGTGCCAGTAGAGGGCCAGGGGTTTACCAGCCCCAGCATTTT
j_gene: TRBJ1-5
d_gene: -
abundance: -
len: 14
v_gene: TRBV19